A single sample gave rise to the 26 T cell receptor beta chains below, sequenced in a study of blood T cell repertoires in COVID-19. Using immunoSEQ multiplex PCR, the repertoire was profiled, and TCRdb retains in-frame clones only, with some absent. The sample contains 110,000 to 150,000 clones, roughly 80% of which appear only once. The sample was PBMCs or T cells enriched from blood (not recorded which). All receptors derive from a woman aged 50 to 60 who had recovered from COVID-19.

J is TRBJ2-1 and V is TRBV7-5; the table's D call, TRBD2, was not checked against the DNA. TRBV7-5 is a pseudogene locus. This CDR3 region has 17 residues. As DNA, the CDR3 is TGTGTCAGAAGCTTAGAGGCGGTGGGAGAAGCCTACAATGAGCAGTTCTTC. Amino acids: CVRSLEAVGEAYNEQFF.

The chain joins TRBV7-9 to TRBJ1-2, with D unclear. The ends were cut back, 1 base at V and 7 bases at J, with 10 bases in the middle. Germline CDR1 reads SEHNR; CDR2 reads FQNEAQ (reference sequence). CDR3 length: 13 amino acids. CDR3 residues: CASSLGTGLGYTF. The CDR3 DNA is TGTGCCAGCAGCTTAGGAACGGGTCTTGGCTACACCTTC.

This chain connects TRBV4-2 to TRBJ1-5, with unresolved D. This CDR3 contains 18 residues. Germline lookup yields CDR1 LGHNA and CDR2 YNFKEQ. V lost 0 bases and J lost 0, with 15 bases in between. The CDR3 bases are TGTGCCAGCAGCCAAGACCTAACGGGGTGGATTAGCAATCAGCCCCAGCATTTT. As protein: CASSQDLTGWISNQPQHF.

This clone was recorded only once. V and J are TRBV30 and TRBJ2-1, with D hard to call. Germline V gene sequence: CDR1 GTSNPN, CDR2 SVGIG (reference sequence). V was clipped by 7 bases and J by 2 bases, with 9 bases between them. CDR3 length equals 12 residues. CDR3 in DNA: TGTGCCTCCCCAGGAACCTACAATGAGCAGTTCTTC. It codes for CASPGTYNEQFF.

In DNA form, the CDR3 reads TGTGCCAGCAGCTTAACGAGCCTCGGGGGAGAGAAACTGTTTTTT. Translating it yields CASSLTSLGGEKLFF. The chain recombines TRBV7-6 with TRBJ1-4, with a possible D match to TRBD1 (5 bases). V was clipped by 2 bases and J by 11 bases, with 18 bases between them. The CDR3 is 15 amino acids. Germline V CDR1 and CDR2: SGHVS, FNYEAQ. Supplemented by reference TRBV7-6 and TRBJ1-4, the full variable domain reads GAGVSQSPRYKVTKRGQDVALRCDPISGHVSLYWYRQALGQGPEFLTYFNYEAQQDKSGLPNDRFSAERPEGSISTLTIQRTEQRDSAMYRCASSLTSLGGEKLFFGSGTQLSVL.

The CDR3 DNA sequence: TGTGCCAGCAGCTTAGAAGCCGGGACACCTTATGGCTACACCTTC. Residues: CASSLEAGTPYGYTF. The chain links TRBV7-8 to TRBJ1-2, with a tentative D call TRBD1 (6 bases). V lost 1 base and J lost 5, with 14 bases in between. Germline CDR1 is SGHVS and CDR2 is FQNEAQ. The CDR3 spans 15 residues.

This clone was observed once. V gene TRBV24-1 combines with J gene TRBJ2-7; D might be TRBD2 (5 bases). The V and J ends lost 7 bases and 3 bases respectively, with 18 bases between them. Germline V gene lookup returns CDR1 KGHDR and CDR2 SFDVKD. The CDR3 is made up of 15 amino acids. CDR3 residues: CATSGIGAGDYEQYF. The CDR3, as DNA: TGTGCCACCAGCGGTATAGGTGCGGGCGACTACGAGCAGTACTTC.

This CDR3 is CASSFQGETQYF. The CDR3 coding sequence is TGTGCCAGCAGCTTTCAGGGGGAGACCCAGTACTTC. This sequence joins TRBV5-4 and TRBJ2-5, with TRBD1 as a possible D gene (6 bases). Germline V CDR1 and CDR2: SGHNT, YYREEE (reference sequence). V lost 2 bases and J 5 bases, leaving 7 bases between the germline ends. The CDR3 totals 12 residues.

The gene calls are TRBV5-5 and TRBJ1-3; D is uncertain. The CDR3 covers 15 residues. CDR1 and CDR2 from the germline V gene are SGHKS and YYEKEE (reference sequence). The V gene lost 1 base and the J gene lost 0 bases, with 8 bases spanning the gap. The CDR3 spells CASSLYGVSGNTIYF. CDR3 sequence (DNA): TGTGCCAGCAGCTTGTACGGGGTCTCTGGAAACACCATATATTTT.

This clone was seen once. The chain has TRBV19 and TRBJ2-7; 8 bases are a match to TRBD1. The CDR3 is 14 residues long. Germline V gives CDR1 LNHDA, CDR2 SQIVND (reference sequence). V was pared by 5 bases and J by 0 bases, with 3 bases of the junction left unmatched. For the CDR3, the DNA is TGTGCCAGTAGTGACAGGGGAGGCTCCTACGAGCAGTACTTC. It is translated as CASSDRGGSYEQYF.

Only a few counts were recorded for this clone. V and J are TRBV5-1 and TRBJ2-3; TRBD2 is a possible D gene (5 bases). With 4 bases removed from V and 6 bases from J, the gap between germline ends came to 18 bases. This CDR3 has 15 amino acids. Germline CDR1 and CDR2: SGHRS and YFSETQ. CDR3 sequence (DNA): TGCGCCAGCAGCCCCCAGACTACCCGGGTCGATACGCAGTATTTT. Translating it yields CASSPQTTRVDTQYF. Drawing the rest from reference TRBV5-1 and TRBJ2-3, the complete variable domain is KAGVTQTPRYLIKTRGQQVTLSCSPISGHRSVSWYQQTPGQGLQFLFEYFSETQRNKGNFPGRFSGRQFSNSRSEMNVSTLELGDSALYLCASSPQTTRVDTQYFGPGTRLTVL.

This clone was detected only once. The rearrangement uses TRBV5-1 and TRBJ1-6, with a tentative D call TRBD1 (5 bases). With 7 bases removed from V and 7 bases from J, the gap between germline ends came to 12 bases. Germline CDR1 reads SGHRS; CDR2 reads YFSETQ. This CDR3 spans 13 amino acids. In DNA, the CDR3 is TGCGCCAGCCAAGACAGCGACAATTCACCCCTCCACTTT. Translation gives CASQDSDNSPLHF.

V usage is TRBV5-1 and J usage is TRBJ2-7, with 7 bases aligning to TRBD1. The CDR3 is made up of 15 amino acids. V lost 3 bases and J lost 2; bases outside the gene matches: 8. Germline-derived CDR1 and CDR2 are SGHRS and YFSETQ. CDR3 region: CASSSRRQGTYEQYF. The CDR3 bases are TGCGCCAGCAGCTCGCGCAGACAGGGAACCTACGAGCAGTACTTC.

The rearrangement uses TRBV27 and TRBJ1-3; 10 bases fit TRBD1. The CDR3 runs to 16 residues. V lost 6 bases to trimming and J lost 2 bases; unmatched junction nucleotides: 7. Germline-derived CDR1 and CDR2 are MNHEY and SMNVEV (reference sequence). CDR3 residues: CASRPTGTGAGNTIYF. As DNA, the CDR3 is TGTGCCAGCAGACCAACCGGGACAGGGGCTGGAAACACCATATATTTT.

This clone was picked up a small number of times. This chain joins TRBV5-4 and TRBJ2-7; TRBD1 aligns across 8 bases. With V trimmed by 5 bases and J by 2 bases, 6 bases remained unmatched. In germline, CDR1 is SGHNT, CDR2 YYREEE (reference sequence). The CDR3 sequence is 14 residues long. The CDR3 is CASREDRVAYEQYF. The CDR3 DNA sequence: TGTGCCAGCAGGGAGGACAGGGTGGCCTACGAGCAGTACTTC.

CDR3 in DNA: TGTGCCAGTAGTAGGGACAGTTTAAGGAATCAGCCCCAGCATTTT. Its translation is CASSRDSLRNQPQHF. The chain carries TRBV19 and TRBJ1-5; 7 nucleotides line up with TRBD1. CDR3 length: 15 amino acids. Germline CDR1 is LNHDA and CDR2 is SQIVND (reference sequence). The V and J ends lost 4 bases and 4 bases, in that order; junction bases with no gene match: 7.

This clone was detected only once. The chain is built from TRBV11-2 and TRBJ2-7; possibly TRBD2 for D (6 bases). Germline CDR1 and CDR2: SGHAT and FQNNGV. The CDR3 is 12 amino acids. With 5 bases removed from V and 3 bases from J, the gap between germline ends came to 8 bases. The CDR3 DNA follows: TGTGCCAGCAGCCTGGGACTCTACGAGCAGTACGTC. It yields the protein CASSLGLYEQYV.

The chain joins TRBV20-1 to TRBJ1-2; D call uncertain. V dropped 5 bases and J dropped 4 bases, with 8 bases sitting between them. There are 11 residues in the CDR3. Germline CDR1 is DFQATT and CDR2 is SNEGSKA (reference sequence). In nucleotides, the CDR3 is TGCAGTGCTCACAGTGTCTATGGCTACACCTTC. It specifies CSAHSVYGYTF.

The chain carries TRBV27 and TRBJ1-3; D not certain. The V end was cut by 9 bases, the J end by 0 bases, with 18 bases between. The CDR3 is 16 amino acids. From germline, CDR1 is MNHEY and CDR2 SMNVEV (reference sequence). The CDR3 sequence: CARSFGRVFSGNTIYF. The CDR3 nucleotides read TGTGCCAGAAGCTTCGGGAGGGTTTTCTCTGGAAACACCATATATTTT.

This chain uses TRBV15 with TRBJ2-5, with TRBD1 as a possible D gene (5 bases). Germline CDR1 LNHNV, CDR2 YYDKDF (reference sequence). The CDR3 extends over 13 amino acids. V lost 0 bases, J lost 6 bases, and 8 bases lay in between. The CDR3 DNA reads TGTGCCACCAGCAGAGATAGGGGCCAGACCCAGTACTTC. Encoded protein: CATSRDRGQTQYF.

The V and J genes are TRBV6-5 and TRBJ1-2, with 9 bases fitting TRBD1. V dropped 6 bases and J dropped 4; count of bases not matched to a gene: 3. From germline, CDR1 is MNHEY and CDR2 SVGAGI. The CDR3 consists of 13 residues. The CDR3 region is CASRGQGFYGYTF. In DNA form, the CDR3 reads TGTGCCAGCAGGGGACAGGGCTTCTATGGCTACACCTTC.

The chain joins TRBV28 to TRBJ2-6, with 8 bases aligning to TRBD1. The CDR3 covers 15 residues. Germline CDR1 is MDHEN and CDR2 is SYDVKM. V shed 5 bases, J shed 3 bases, and the junction held 3 bases outside the gene matches. Here the CDR3 DNA reads TGTGCCAGCAGTCGACAGGGGAATGGGGCCAACGTCCTGACTTTC. Translating gives CASSRQGNGANVLTF.

V and J are TRBV18 and TRBJ1-2; TRBD1 matches 7 bases. Losses at the gene ends were 2 bases for V and 7 bases for J; bases not matched to a gene: 7. Germline CDR1 and CDR2: KGHSH and LQKENI. The CDR3 extends over 14 amino acids. The CDR3 here is CASSPYDRVFGYTF. The CDR3 DNA reads as TGTGCCAGCTCACCATACGACAGGGTCTTTGGCTACACCTTC.

V gene TRBV5-1 combines with J gene TRBJ1-4, with D possibly matching TRBD1 (6 bases). V lost 1 base and J 4 bases, leaving 14 bases between the germline ends. The length of the CDR3 is 16 residues. From germline, CDR1 is SGHRS and CDR2 YFSETQ. The CDR3 DNA sequence: TGCGCCAGCAGCTTGACCACCGGGACACGTAATGAAAAACTGTTTTTT. Its translation is CASSLTTGTRNEKLFF.

The rearrangement uses TRBV6-5 and TRBJ1-4, with D maybe TRBD1 (6 bases). Trimming took off 2 bases at V and 3 bases at J, with 13 bases between the two ends. The germline V gene encodes CDR1 MNHEY and CDR2 SVGAGI. The CDR3 sequence is 16 residues long. CDR3 sequence (DNA): TGTGCCAGCAGTTACGAGAGGGGGTGGTCTAATGAAAAACTGTTTTTT. This gives the protein CASSYERGWSNEKLFF.

This clone was picked up a small number of times. V usage is TRBV28 and J usage is TRBJ2-1, with D uncertain. Deletions cut 8 bases from V and 1 base from J, with 15 bases between. CDR3 length: 15 amino acids. CDR1 and CDR2 (germline): MDHEN, SYDVKM. The CDR3 DNA reads TGTGCCAGCTCCCCCCCGAGCAGGTCCTACAATGAGCAGTTCTTC. This sequence encodes CASSPPSRSYNEQFF.